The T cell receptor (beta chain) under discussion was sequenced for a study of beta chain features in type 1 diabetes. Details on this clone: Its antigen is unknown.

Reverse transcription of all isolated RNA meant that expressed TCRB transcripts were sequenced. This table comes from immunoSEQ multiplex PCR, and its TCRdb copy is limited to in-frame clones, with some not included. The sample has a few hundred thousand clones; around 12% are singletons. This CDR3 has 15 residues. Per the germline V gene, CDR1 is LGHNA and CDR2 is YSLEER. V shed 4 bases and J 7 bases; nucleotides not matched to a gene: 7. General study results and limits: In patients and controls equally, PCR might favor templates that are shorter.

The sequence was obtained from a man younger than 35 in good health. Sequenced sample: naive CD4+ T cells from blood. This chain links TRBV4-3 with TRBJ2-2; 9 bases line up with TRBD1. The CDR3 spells CASSRGRTGDGELFF. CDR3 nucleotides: TGCGCCAGCAGCCGGGGAAGGACAGGGGACGGGGAGCTGTTTTTT.